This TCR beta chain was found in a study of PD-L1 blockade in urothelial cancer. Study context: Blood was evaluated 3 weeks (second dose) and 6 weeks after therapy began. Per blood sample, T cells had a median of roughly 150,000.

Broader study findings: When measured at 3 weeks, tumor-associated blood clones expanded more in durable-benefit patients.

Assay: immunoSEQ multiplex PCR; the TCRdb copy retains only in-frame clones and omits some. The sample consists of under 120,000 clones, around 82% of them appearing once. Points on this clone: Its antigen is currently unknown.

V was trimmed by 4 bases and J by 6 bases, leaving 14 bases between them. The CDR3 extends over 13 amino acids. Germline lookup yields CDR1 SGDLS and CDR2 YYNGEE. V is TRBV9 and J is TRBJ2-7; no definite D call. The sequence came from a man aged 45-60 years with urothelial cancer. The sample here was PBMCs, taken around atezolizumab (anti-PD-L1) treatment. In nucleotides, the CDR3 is TGTGCCAGCAGCACCCATGAGTGGTCCGAGCAGTACTTC. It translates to CASSTHEWSEQYF.